These T cell receptor beta chains were read from a single sample in a study of early T cells in non-severe SARS-CoV-2 infection. MiXCR, applied by TCRdb to the 5' RACE reads, yields one record per CDR3 protein. The sample comprises about 92,000 distinct CDR3 sequences, approximately 16% of which are singletons, and roughly 1.3% rests with the top ten. Sequencing used whole blood. The source is an adult who was a healthcare worker with PCR-confirmed SARS-CoV-2 infection or an uninfected control (not recorded which). Each CDR3 is given with its conserved first and last residue. D genes are given only for firm matches. Some rows mark clone size as missing; the rest say once, few, many or name a class of expanded clone.

TRBD1	.	TRBV7-9	TRBJ2-1	CASSPYRDRVNEQFF	TGTGCCAGCAGTCCCTACCGGGACAGAGTGAATGAGCAGTTCTTC
.	.	TRBV28	TRBJ1-2	CASSFLDRNYGYTF	TGTGCCAGCAGTTTTTTAGACCGAAACTATGGCTACACCTTC
TRBD2	.	TRBV20-1	TRBJ2-1	CSALEVAGRNEQFF	TGCAGTGCTTTAGAGGTAGCGGGACGCAATGAGCAGTTCTTC
TRBD1	.	TRBV24-1	TRBJ2-1	CATSDSKFRQGTYNEQFF	TGTGCCACCAGTGATTCGAAATTCCGACAGGGAACCTACAATGAGCAGTTCTTC
.	many	TRBV7-2	TRBJ1-3	CASSLVPSPSGNTIYF	TGTGCCAGCAGCTTAGTTCCCAGCCCCTCTGGAAACACCATATATTTT
.	few	TRBV6-4	TRBJ1-5	CASSQGKGHF	TGTGCCAGCAGTCAGGGAAAAGGGCATTTT
.	few	TRBV24-1	TRBJ1-5	CADQPQHF	TGTGCGGATCAGCCCCAGCATTTT
TRBD1	.	TRBV20-1	TRBJ2-1	CSAREPRDRGRGVGEQFF	TGCAGTGCTAGAGAACCCCGGGACAGGGGGCGCGGAGTAGGTGAGCAGTTCTTC
.	.	TRBV20-1	TRBJ2-5	CSAAPGAQYF	TGCAGTGCTGCCCCCGGGGCCCAGTACTTC
.	.	TRBV11-2	TRBJ1-1	CASSLEALDTEAFF	TGTGCCAGCAGCTTAGAGGCGTTGGACACTGAAGCTTTCTTT
TRBD2	.	TRBV5-6	TRBJ2-1	CASSPRTSGYNEQFF	TGTGCCAGCAGCCCCCGGACTAGCGGGTACAATGAGCAGTTCTTC
.	.	TRBV7-2	TRBJ2-2	CASSLPPGAGTGELFF	TGTGCCAGCAGCTTACCCCCGGGAGCGGGCACCGGGGAGCTGTTTTTT
.	few	TRBV9	TRBJ2-5	CASSVESQETQYF	TGTGCCAGCAGCGTAGAGTCCCAAGAGACCCAGTACTTC
.	few	TRBV12-3/TRBV12-4	TRBJ1-1	CASSLGSGNTEAFF	TGTGCCAGCAGTTTAGGCTCAGGGAACACTGAAGCTTTCTTT
.	.	TRBV7-9	TRBJ2-3	CASSGRATDTQYF	TGTGCCAGCAGTGGTAGAGCGACAGATACGCAGTATTTT
TRBD2	.	TRBV9	TRBJ2-1	CASSVASGTSIEQFF	TGTGCCAGCAGCGTTGCGTCCGGGACTAGCATAGAGCAGTTCTTC
.	few	TRBV6-2/TRBV6-3	TRBJ2-2	CANPGRVTGELFF	TGTGCCAACCCGGGGCGGGTCACCGGGGAGCTGTTTTTT
.	many	TRBV18	TRBJ2-5	CASSPWEEETQYF	TGTGCCAGCTCACCATGGGAAGAAGAGACCCAGTACTTC
.	few	TRBV28	TRBJ2-7	CASSLGGDSYEQYF	TGTGCCAGCAGTTTAGGCGGGGACTCCTACGAGCAGTACTTC
TRBD2	few	TRBV12-3/TRBV12-4	TRBJ2-3	CASSLLAGITDTQYF	TGTGCCAGCAGCCTACTAGCGGGGATCACAGATACGCAGTATTTT
.	.	TRBV6-2/TRBV6-3	TRBJ1-5	CASSREWLNQPQHF	TGTGCCAGCAGTAGGGAGTGGCTCAATCAGCCCCAGCATTTT
.	few	TRBV13	TRBJ2-7	CASSPRGRHHYEQYF	TGTGCCAGCAGCCCCCGTGGCCGTCACCACTACGAGCAGTACTTC
TRBD2	few	TRBV27	TRBJ2-5	CASSPQLAPQETQYF	TGTGCCAGCAGTCCACAACTAGCGCCCCAAGAGACCCAGTACTTC
.	few	TRBV5-1	TRBJ2-5	CASSFMTYQETQYF	TGCGCCAGCAGCTTTATGACGTACCAAGAGACCCAGTACTTC
.	few	TRBV30	TRBJ1-1	CAWSVPGAAFF	TGTGCCTGGAGTGTACCTGGGGCAGCTTTCTTT
TRBD1	few	TRBV7-2	TRBJ1-2	CASSLARGTDYGYTF	TGTGCCAGCAGCTTAGCGCGCGGGACAGACTATGGCTACACCTTC
.	.	TRBV7-9	TRBJ1-3	CASSFSGGGNTIYF	TGTGCCAGCAGCTTTTCCGGGGGCGGAAACACCATATATTTT
.	few	TRBV19	TRBJ1-5	CASLQGPSAPFRQPQHF	TGTGCCAGCTTACAAGGACCCTCGGCTCCCTTTAGGCAGCCCCAGCATTTT
.	few	TRBV29-1	TRBJ2-1	CSGGGSYNEQFF	TGCAGCGGCGGGGGCAGCTACAATGAGCAGTTCTTC
.	.	TRBV7-2	TRBJ2-2	CASSRDTTPNTGELFF	TGTGCCAGCAGCCGAGACACCACGCCTAACACCGGGGAGCTGTTTTTT
TRBD2	few	TRBV24-1	TRBJ2-3	CATSDSGLAEYF	TGTGCCACCAGTGATTCGGGACTAGCGGAGTATTTT
.	.	TRBV14	TRBJ1-1	CASSQRRTMNTEAFF	TGTGCCAGCAGCCAGAGACGGACTATGAACACTGAAGCTTTCTTT
TRBD2	few	TRBV30	TRBJ2-3	CAWSALSGSPDTQYF	TGTGCCTGGAGTGCCCTAAGCGGGAGCCCAGATACGCAGTATTTT
.	.	TRBV2	TRBJ1-1	CATHRTDRNTEAFF	TGTGCCACCCATCGGACAGATAGGAACACTGAAGCTTTCTTT
.	few	TRBV7-2	TRBJ1-1	CASSLSGWTEAFF	TGTGCCAGCAGCTTATCAGGGTGGACTGAAGCTTTCTTT